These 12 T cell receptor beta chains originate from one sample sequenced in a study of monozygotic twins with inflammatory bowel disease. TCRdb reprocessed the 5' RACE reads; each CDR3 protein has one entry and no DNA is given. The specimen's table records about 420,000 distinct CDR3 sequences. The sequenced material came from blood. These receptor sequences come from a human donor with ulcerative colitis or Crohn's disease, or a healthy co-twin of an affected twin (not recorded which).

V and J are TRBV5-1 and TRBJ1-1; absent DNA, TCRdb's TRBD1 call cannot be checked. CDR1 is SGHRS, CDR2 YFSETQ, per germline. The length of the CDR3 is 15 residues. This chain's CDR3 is CASSVTGTGEAEAFF.

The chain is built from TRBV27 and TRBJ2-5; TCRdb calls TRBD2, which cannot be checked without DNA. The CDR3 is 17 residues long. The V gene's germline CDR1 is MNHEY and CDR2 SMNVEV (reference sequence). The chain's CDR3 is CASSLFPLATQGETQYF.

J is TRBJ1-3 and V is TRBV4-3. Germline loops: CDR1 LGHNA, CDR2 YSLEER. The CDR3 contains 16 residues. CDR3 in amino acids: CASSQARTKNGNTIYF.

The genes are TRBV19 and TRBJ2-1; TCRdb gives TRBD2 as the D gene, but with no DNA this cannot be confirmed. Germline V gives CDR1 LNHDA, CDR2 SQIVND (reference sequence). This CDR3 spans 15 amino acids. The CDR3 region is CASSPGLAGLAEQFF.

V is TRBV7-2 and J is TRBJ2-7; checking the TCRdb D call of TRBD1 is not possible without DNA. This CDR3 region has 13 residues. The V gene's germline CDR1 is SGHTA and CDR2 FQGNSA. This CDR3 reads CASSLARQNEQYF.

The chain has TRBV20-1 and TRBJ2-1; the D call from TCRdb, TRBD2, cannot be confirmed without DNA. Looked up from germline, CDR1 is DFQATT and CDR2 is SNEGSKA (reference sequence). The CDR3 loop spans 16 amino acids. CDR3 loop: CSARDVSGGWYNEQFF.

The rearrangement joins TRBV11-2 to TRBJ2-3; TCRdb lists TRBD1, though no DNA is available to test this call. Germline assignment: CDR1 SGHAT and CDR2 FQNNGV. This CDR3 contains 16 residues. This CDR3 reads CASSLGDRGRGDTQYF.

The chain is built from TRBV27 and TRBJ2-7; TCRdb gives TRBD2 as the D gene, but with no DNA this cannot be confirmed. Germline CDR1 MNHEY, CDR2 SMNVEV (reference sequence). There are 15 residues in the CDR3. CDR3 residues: CASDYLAGSNYEQYF.

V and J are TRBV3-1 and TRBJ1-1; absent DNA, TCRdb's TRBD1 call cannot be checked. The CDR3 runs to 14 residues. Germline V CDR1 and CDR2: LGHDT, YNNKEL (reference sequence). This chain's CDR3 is CASSHLTGNTEAFF.

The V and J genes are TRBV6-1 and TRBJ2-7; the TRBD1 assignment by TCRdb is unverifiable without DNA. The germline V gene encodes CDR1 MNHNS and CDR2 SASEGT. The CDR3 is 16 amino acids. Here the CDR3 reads CASSLHLQGAKYEQYF.

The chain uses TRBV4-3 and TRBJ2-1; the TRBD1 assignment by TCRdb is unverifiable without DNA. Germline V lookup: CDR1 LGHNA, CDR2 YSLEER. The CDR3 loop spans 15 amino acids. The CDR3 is CASSQEGQGYNEQFF.

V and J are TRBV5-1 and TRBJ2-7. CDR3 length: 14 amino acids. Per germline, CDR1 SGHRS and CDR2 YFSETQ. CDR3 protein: CASKTDGPSYEQYF.